These 8 T cell receptor beta chains came from one sample sequenced in a study of blood T cell repertoires in COVID-19. Sequencing was performed with immunoSEQ multiplex PCR; in TCRdb, only in-frame clones are kept and a portion is missing. The sample contains about 68,000 clones, approximately 92% of which appear only once. What was sequenced was peripheral blood. The receptors derive from a man aged 45-65 years with acute or convalescent COVID-19.

The rearrangement uses TRBV7-2 and TRBJ1-5; TRBD1 matches at 8 bases. Germline CDR1 and CDR2: SGHTA and FQGNSA. CDR3 length equals 14 residues. Unmatched junction bases numbered 2, after V lost 2 bases and J lost 5 bases. The CDR3 DNA sequence: TGTGCCAGCAGCTTAACAGGGGGGTATCAGCCCCAGCATTTT. It translates to CASSLTGGYQPQHF.

This clone was counted once. The V gene is TRBV21-1, the J gene TRBJ2-3; TRBD2, the table's D call, lacks a check against the DNA. TRBV21-1 is an annotated pseudogene. This CDR3 spans 15 amino acids. Here the CDR3 reads CASSFFGRATDTQYF. Here the CDR3 DNA reads TGTGCCAGCAGTTTTTTCGGGCGGGCCACAGATACGCAGTATTTT.

This clone was counted once. The chain employs TRBV9 and TRBJ1-1, with D unclear. This CDR3 spans 13 amino acids. Germline lookup yields CDR1 SGDLS and CDR2 YYNGEE. The V end lost 7 bases, the J end lost 0 bases, and 10 bases lay between the germline ends. Here the CDR3 reads CASSRLMNTEAFF. The CDR3 region has the DNA TGTGCCAGCTCAAGACTGATGAACACTGAAGCTTTCTTT. The full variable domain, in which reference TRBV9 and TRBJ1-1 provide the parts outside the CDR3, is DSGVTQTPKHLITATGQRVTLRCSPRSGDLSVYWYQQSLDQGLQFLIQYYNGEERAKGNILERFSAQQFPDLHSELNLSSLELGDSALYFCASSRLMNTEAFFGQGTRLTVV.

This chain uses TRBV4-1 with TRBJ1-1, with 7 nucleotides matching TRBD1. The germline V gene has CDR1 MGHRA and CDR2 YSYEKL. The CDR3 spans 16 residues. Germline trimming cut 1 base from V and 3 bases from J; bases unmatched to any gene: 8. The CDR3 region is CASSQVLNRGDTEAFF. The CDR3 nucleotides are TGCGCCAGCAGCCAAGTTTTGAACAGGGGAGACACTGAAGCTTTCTTT.

This clone was recorded a few times. V gene TRBV18 combines with J gene TRBJ1-1, with D maybe TRBD1 (6 bases). Germline assignment: CDR1 KGHSH and CDR2 LQKENI. The CDR3 has 15 residues. V was cut by 5 bases and J by 6 bases, with 19 bases left in between. CDR3 loop: CASSGQGIVMAEAFF. The CDR3 nucleotides read TGTGCCAGCTCAGGGCAGGGGATTGTCATGGCTGAAGCTTTCTTT.

The rearrangement joins TRBV7-2 to TRBJ1-1, with D maybe TRBD1 (5 bases). The V end lost 3 bases, the J end lost 0 bases, and 11 bases lay between the germline ends. Germline V gene lookup returns CDR1 SGHTA and CDR2 FQGNSA. The CDR3 is 15 residues long. The CDR3 DNA reads TGTGCCAGCAGCTTGGGCGGGGCTATGAACACTGAAGCTTTCTTT. This gives the protein CASSLGGAMNTEAFF. The full variable domain, completed using reference TRBV7-2 and TRBJ1-1, is GAGVSQSPSNKVTEKGKDVELRCDPISGHTALYWYRQSLGQGLEFLIYFQGNSAPDKSGLPSDRFSAERTGGSVSTLTIQRTQQEDSAVYLCASSLGGAMNTEAFFGQGTRLTVV.

The chain carries TRBV5-6 and TRBJ1-2; D gene uncertain. This CDR3 is built from 13 residues. V lost 0 bases to trimming and J lost 3 bases, with 6 bases between them. Germline CDR1 and CDR2: SGHDT and YYEEEE. The DNA of the CDR3 is TGTGCCAGCAGCTTGGACAGCCACTATGGCTACACCTTC. It yields the protein CASSLDSHYGYTF.

In this sample, this clone is medium-sized (0.01 to 0.1%). This chain joins TRBV11-3 and TRBJ1-3, with 7 bases that match TRBD1. Germline V CDR1 and CDR2: SGHNT, YENEEA. V was clipped by 4 bases and J by 0 bases; unmatched bases: 9. The CDR3 has 17 residues. The CDR3 nucleotides are TGTGCCAGCAGCTCCGGGACAGAGTCTTACTCTGGAAACACCATATATTTT. This translates into CASSSGTESYSGNTIYF.